These 27 T cell receptor beta chains share one sample of origin, sequenced in a study of blood T cell repertoires in COVID-19. The method was immunoSEQ multiplex PCR; TCRdb's version includes in-frame clones alone and lacks a portion of them. The table includes 150,000 to 200,000 clones, 82% detected once. Sequencing was performed on peripheral blood. The receptors were sampled from a woman of 80 years or more with acute or convalescent COVID-19.

This chain connects TRBV1 to TRBJ1-1. TRBV1 is tagged as a pseudogene. The CDR3 has 15 residues. The chain's CDR3 is CTSSQGAGSLTEAFF. In DNA, the CDR3 is TGCACCAGCAGCCAGGGAGCAGGCTCGTTGACTGAAGCTTTCTTT.

The chain is built from TRBV24-1 and TRBJ1-2; D is unresolved. Germline assignment: CDR1 KGHDR and CDR2 SFDVKD. The CDR3 totals 13 residues. Trimming stripped 5 bases from V and 0 bases from J, with 6 bases between. The chain's CDR3 is CATSGSTNYGYTF. The CDR3 DNA is TGTGCCACCAGTGGGAGCACTAACTATGGCTACACCTTC.

This chain links TRBV5-1 with TRBJ1-3; no firm D call. Per the germline V gene, CDR1 is SGHRS and CDR2 is YFSETQ. The length of the CDR3 is 15 residues. V was cut by 3 bases and J by 0 bases, with 10 bases left in between. The CDR3 DNA sequence: TGCGCCAGCAGCTCCGGGGTTTCCTCTGGAAACACCATATATTTT. Amino acid sequence: CASSSGVSSGNTIYF. The full variable domain, completed using reference TRBV5-1 and TRBJ1-3, is KAGVTQTPRYLIKTRGQQVTLSCSPISGHRSVSWYQQTPGQGLQFLFEYFSETQRNKGNFPGRFSGRQFSNSRSEMNVSTLELGDSALYLCASSSGVSSGNTIYFGEGSWLTVV.

The chain links TRBV18 to TRBJ2-5, with 10 bases identical to TRBD1. J was trimmed by 3 bases and V by 6 bases; bases with no gene match: 7. The CDR3 spans 15 residues. CDR1 and CDR2 from the germline V gene are KGHSH and LQKENI. CDR3 sequence reads: CASSQRGTGEETQYF. The CDR3 region has the DNA TGTGCCAGCTCCCAACGGGGGACAGGGGAAGAGACCCAGTACTTC.

The chain links TRBV6-5 to TRBJ1-2; possible D gene TRBD1, 5 bases. CDR3 size: 14 residues. V shed 6 bases and J shed 4 bases, with 15 bases lying between them. CDR1 and CDR2 (germline): MNHEY, SVGAGI. The CDR3, as DNA: TGTGCCAGCAGCGGTCAGGGTTCTAGCTATGGCTACACCTTC. It encodes CASSGQGSSYGYTF.

The J gene is TRBJ2-1, the V gene TRBV29-1; D possibly corresponds to TRBD1 (5 bases). The CDR3 has 15 residues. Per germline, CDR1 SQVTM and CDR2 ANQGSEA. The V and J ends lost 7 bases and 0 bases respectively, with 16 bases between them. CDR3 sequence (DNA): TGCAGCGCCCCTTCGGAAGGGGACTCCTACAATGAGCAGTTCTTC. Amino acid sequence: CSAPSEGDSYNEQFF.

This chain connects TRBV5-6 to TRBJ1-3, with D unresolved. Trimming removed 2 bases at V and 3 bases at J, with 6 bases between. The germline gives CDR1 SGHDT, CDR2 YYEEEE. This CDR3 region has 13 residues. The CDR3 sequence: CASSFRDGNTIYF. For the CDR3, the DNA is TGTGCCAGCAGCTTTCGGGATGGAAACACCATATATTTT.

The chain employs TRBV7-8 and TRBJ1-5, with TRBD1 identical over 8 bases. CDR1 is SGHVS and CDR2 is FQNEAQ in the germline V gene. There are 16 residues in the CDR3. V shed 3 bases and J 1 base; nucleotides not matched to a gene: 5. The CDR3 sequence: CASSFRGRGSNQPQHF. The CDR3 DNA sequence: TGTGCCAGCAGCTTCAGGGGGCGCGGGAGCAATCAGCCCCAGCATTTT. Full variable domain (missing parts from reference TRBV7-8 and TRBJ1-5): GAGVSQSPRYKVAKRGQDVALRCDPISGHVSLFWYQQALGQGPEFLTYFQNEAQLDKSGLPSDRFFAERPEGSVSTLKIQRTQQEDSAVYLCASSFRGRGSNQPQHFGDGTRLSIL.

J is TRBJ1-2 and V is TRBV6-1, with D unresolved. Trimming left V 2 bases short and J 4 bases short, with 5 bases between. CDR1 and CDR2 (germline): MNHNS, SASEGT. The CDR3 loop spans 12 amino acids. CDR3: CASSETVYGYTF. CDR3 coding DNA: TGTGCCAGCAGTGAAACGGTCTATGGCTACACCTTC.

The rearrangement joins TRBV6-5 to TRBJ1-2; 10 nucleotides match TRBD1. The CDR3 runs to 14 residues. J lost 6 bases, V lost 5 bases, and 6 bases had no gene match. Germline V CDR1 and CDR2: MNHEY, SVGAGI. The CDR3 DNA reads as TGTGCCAGCAGTAGGGGACAGGGGCGGGATGGCTACACCTTC. Encoded protein: CASSRGQGRDGYTF.

V usage is TRBV5-1 and J usage is TRBJ2-7; TRBD1 matches at 7 bases. CDR3 size: 16 residues. V lost 0 bases to trimming and J lost 2 bases; unmatched junction nucleotides: 8. Per the germline V gene, CDR1 is SGHRS and CDR2 is YFSETQ. CDR3 sequence reads: CASSLGRTGTTYEQYF. CDR3 bases: TGCGCCAGCAGCTTGGGCAGGACAGGAACCACCTACGAGCAGTACTTC. The full variable domain, rest sourced from reference TRBV5-1 and TRBJ2-7, is KAGVTQTPRYLIKTRGQQVTLSCSPISGHRSVSWYQQTPGQGLQFLFEYFSETQRNKGNFPGRFSGRQFSNSRSEMNVSTLELGDSALYLCASSLGRTGTTYEQYFGPGTRLTVT.

This clone was seen once. The CDR3 loop reads CASIPRGTSTDTQYF. The CDR3 nucleotides are TGTGCCAGTATCCCGCGGGGGACTAGCACAGATACGCAGTATTTT. The J gene is TRBJ2-3, the V gene TRBV19; 7 positions match TRBD2. The CDR3 contains 15 residues. V trimming: 7 bases; J trimming: 0 bases; junction bases outside the gene matches: 7. The germline CDR1 and CDR2 sequences are LNHDA and SQIVND (reference sequence).

V usage is TRBV10-2 and J usage is TRBJ1-5, with unresolved D. Deletions cut 7 bases from V and 3 bases from J, with 10 bases between. Per the germline V gene, CDR1 is WSHSY and CDR2 is SAAADI. The CDR3 extends over 13 amino acids. The CDR3 reads CASTEVINQPQHF. DNA for the CDR3: TGCGCCAGCACCGAGGTCATCAATCAGCCCCAGCATTTT.

A few counts support this clone. The chain joins TRBV5-5 to TRBJ2-3; D perhaps matches TRBD1 (5 bases). Germline V gives CDR1 SGHKS, CDR2 YYEKEE (reference sequence). The length of the CDR3 is 12 residues. Trimming left V 1 base short and J 6 bases short, with 6 bases between. The CDR3 region has the DNA TGTGCCAGCAGCTTGAACAGGGATACGCAGTATTTT. It yields the protein CASSLNRDTQYF.

On this clone itself: At one end, the junction sequence differs from germline, possibly due to a read error. This chain uses TRBV20-1 with TRBJ1-2; 9 bases are shared with TRBD1. CDR1 DFQATT and CDR2 SNEGSKA come from the germline V gene (reference sequence). CDR3 length: 12 amino acids. The CDR3 nucleotides read TGCAGTGCTAGTTCGGGACAGGGCTCCATTCCCTTC. This translates into CSASSGQGSIPF.

This clone was detected only a few times. The chain couples TRBV6-2 or TRBV6-3 to TRBJ2-5; 10 positions agree with TRBD2. The V gene end was trimmed by 6 bases and the J gene end by 4 bases; junction bases not matched to a gene: 5. This CDR3 comprises 14 residues. Germline V lookup: CDR1 MNHEY, CDR2 SVGEGT. CDR3 protein: CASSSAGGRETQYF. The CDR3 DNA is TGTGCCAGCAGCTCAGCGGGAGGGAGAGAGACCCAGTACTTC.

This sequence joins TRBV18 and TRBJ2-5, with D possibly being TRBD2 (5 bases). V was cut by 2 bases and J by 5 bases, with 12 bases left in between. Germline lookup yields CDR1 KGHSH and CDR2 LQKENI. This CDR3 is built from 14 residues. The CDR3 DNA reads TGTGCCAGCTCACCAGCGGACTTCGGGGAGACCCAGTACTTC. This sequence encodes CASSPADFGETQYF.

This clone was observed once. The V gene is TRBV19, the J gene TRBJ2-7; 8 bases agree with TRBD2. The germline V gene encodes CDR1 LNHDA and CDR2 SQIVND (reference sequence). CDR3 length: 13 amino acids. Germline trimming cut 6 bases from V and 7 bases from J; bases unmatched to any gene: 8. CDR3 bases: TGTGCCAGTAGAGGAGCGGGAGCTAGGGAGCAGTACTTC. This sequence encodes CASRGAGAREQYF.

The CDR3 region is CAWSDGTASNYGYTF. The CDR3 bases are TGTGCCTGGAGTGACGGGACAGCGTCAAACTATGGCTACACCTTC. V usage is TRBV30 and J usage is TRBJ1-2; 7 bases fit TRBD1. V was pared by 1 base and J by 2 bases, with 7 bases of the junction left unmatched. The CDR3 is made up of 15 amino acids. CDR1 is GTSNPN, CDR2 SVGIG, per germline (reference sequence).

This clone was counted once. The J gene is TRBJ1-3, the V gene TRBV5-1, with TRBD1 identical over 9 bases. This CDR3 is built from 15 residues. The V gene's germline CDR1 is SGHRS and CDR2 YFSETQ. V dropped 0 bases and J dropped 6; count of bases not matched to a gene: 4. The CDR3 DNA sequence: TGCGCCAGCAGCTTGGGGGGACAGGGACCAAACACCATATATTTT. As protein: CASSLGGQGPNTIYF.

This chain connects TRBV29-1 to TRBJ2-1, with no clear D. Germline V gives CDR1 SQVTM, CDR2 ANQGSEA. The CDR3 length is 12 residues. Trimming cost V 6 bases and J 9 bases, with 15 bases left between them. CDR3 residues: CSVAFLDPEQFF. CDR3 nucleotides: TGCAGCGTCGCCTTTCTAGACCCTGAGCAGTTCTTC.

The chain employs TRBV6-5 and TRBJ2-1; the D gene is possibly TRBD2 (6 bases). From germline, CDR1 is MNHEY and CDR2 SVGAGI. This CDR3 contains 15 residues. Trimming shortened V by 6 bases and J by 9 bases, and 21 bases separated the two germline ends. CDR3 amino acids: CASRGSGLLEGEQFF. CDR3 in DNA: TGTGCCAGCAGAGGATCGGGACTCCTGGAGGGTGAGCAGTTCTTC.

This clone is a singleton in its sample. The chain employs TRBV6-2 or TRBV6-3 and TRBJ2-4; 11 nucleotides align to TRBD1. V was clipped by 4 bases and J by 8 bases; unmatched bases: 10. Germline V gene lookup returns CDR1 MNHEY and CDR2 SVGEGT. The CDR3 sequence is 16 residues long. CDR3 in DNA: TGTGCCAGCAGTTCACTACCGGGACAGGGGGGAGACATTCAGTACTTC. Protein sequence: CASSSLPGQGGDIQYF.

The J gene is TRBJ2-3, the V gene TRBV9; 11 bases fit TRBD2. V lost 2 bases, J lost 2 bases, and 7 bases stayed unmatched. The germline V gene encodes CDR1 SGDLS and CDR2 YYNGEE. The CDR3 length is 17 residues. The CDR3 nucleotides are TGTGCCAGCAGCGTCCGACTAGCGGGAATCTCCACAGATACGCAGTATTTT. The encoded protein is CASSVRLAGISTDTQYF. Variable domain in full (rest from reference TRBV9 and TRBJ2-3): DSGVTQTPKHLITATGQRVTLRCSPRSGDLSVYWYQQSLDQGLQFLIQYYNGEERAKGNILERFSAQQFPDLHSELNLSSLELGDSALYFCASSVRLAGISTDTQYFGPGTRLTVL.

The chain couples TRBV11-2 to TRBJ2-5; D is perhaps TRBD1 (5 bases). The germline V and J ends were trimmed by 4 bases and 9 bases, with 12 bases remaining between them. Germline lookup yields CDR1 SGHAT and CDR2 FQNNGV. The CDR3 is made up of 12 amino acids. In DNA, the CDR3 is TGTGCCAGCAGCTCGCCCCCAGGGCCCCAGTACTTC. Amino acids: CASSSPPGPQYF.

This chain links TRBV15 with TRBJ2-2; D remains ambiguous. From germline, CDR1 is LNHNV and CDR2 YYDKDF (reference sequence). V lost 5 bases and J 7 bases, leaving 8 bases between the germline ends. This CDR3 comprises 12 residues. The CDR3 nucleotides read TGTGCCACCAGCTCAGAGGTCGGGGAGCTGTTTTTT. It is translated as CATSSEVGELFF.

This rearrangement joins TRBV10-2 to TRBJ2-1; TRBD2 aligns across 12 bases. V lost 5 bases to trimming and J lost 7 bases; unmatched junction nucleotides: 6. CDR3 size: 15 residues. CDR1 and CDR2 (germline): WSHSY, SAAADI. The CDR3 protein is CASSKAGTSGNEQFF. CDR3 sequence (DNA): TGCGCCAGCAGTAAGGCCGGGACTAGCGGGAATGAGCAGTTCTTC.